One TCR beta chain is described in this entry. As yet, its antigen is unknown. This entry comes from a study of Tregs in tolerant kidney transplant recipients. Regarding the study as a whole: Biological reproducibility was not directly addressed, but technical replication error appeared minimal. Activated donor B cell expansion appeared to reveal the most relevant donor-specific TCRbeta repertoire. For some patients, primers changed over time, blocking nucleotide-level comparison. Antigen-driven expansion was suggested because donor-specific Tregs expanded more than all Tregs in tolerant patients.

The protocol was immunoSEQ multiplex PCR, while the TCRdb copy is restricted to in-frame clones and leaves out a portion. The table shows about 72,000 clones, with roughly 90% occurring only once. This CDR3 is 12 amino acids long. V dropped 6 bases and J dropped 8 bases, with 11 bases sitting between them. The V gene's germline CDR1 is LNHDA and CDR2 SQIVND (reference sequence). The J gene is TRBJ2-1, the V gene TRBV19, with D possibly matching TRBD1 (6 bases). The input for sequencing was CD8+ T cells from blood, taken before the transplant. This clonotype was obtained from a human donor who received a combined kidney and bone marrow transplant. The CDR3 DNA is TGTGCCAGTAGCCCACAGGGAGATGAGCAGTTCTTC. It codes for CASSPQGDEQFF. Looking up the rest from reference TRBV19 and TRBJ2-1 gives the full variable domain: DGGITQSPKYLFRKEGQNVTLSCEQNLNHDAMYWYRQDPGQGLRLIYYSQIVNDFQKGDIAEGYSVSREKKESFPLTVTSAQKNPTAFYLCASSPQGDEQFFGPGTRLTVL.